This is a list of T cell receptor beta chains from one sample in a study of blood T cell repertoires in COVID-19. Profiled with immunoSEQ multiplex PCR; TCRdb holds only in-frame clones, not every one. The sample holds over 300,000 clones, around nine tenths seen once. Material: PBMCs or T cells enriched from blood (not recorded which). The receptors were sampled from a woman in her twenties or thirties who had recovered from COVID-19. Both conserved end residues are part of each CDR3. The D gene is left open where the match is weak. A clone size is listed for some rows: how often the clone was seen (once, few, many), or a class if it is expanded.

V gene: TRBV5-1; D gene: TRBD1; J gene: TRBJ2-2; clone size: -; CDR3 DNA: TGCGCCAGCAGCTTGGCACAGGGGGCTATCGGGGAGCTGTTTTTT; CDR3 protein: CASSLAQGAIGELFF
V gene: TRBV25-1; D gene: -; J gene: TRBJ1-4; clone size: -; CDR3 DNA: TGTGCCAGCAGTGAATATGGGGCCTTCAATGAAAAACTGTTTTTT; CDR3 protein: CASSEYGAFNEKLFF
V gene: TRBV7-6; D gene: TRBD2; J gene: TRBJ2-2; clone size: -; CDR3 DNA: TGTGCCAGCAGTTACCGCGCAGGCGGGGGCACCGGGGAGCTGTTTTTT; CDR3 protein: CASSYRAGGGTGELFF
V gene: TRBV19; D gene: TRBD2; J gene: TRBJ2-1; clone size: -; CDR3 DNA: TGTGCCAGTAGGACGCGGGGGGGCCTCGGCGATGAGCAGTTCTTC; CDR3 protein: CASRTRGGLGDEQFF
V gene: TRBV7-9; D gene: TRBD1; J gene: TRBJ2-2; clone size: -; CDR3 DNA: TGTGCCAGCAGCCATGGGACAGGGACGACCGGGGAGCTGTTTTTT; CDR3 protein: CASSHGTGTTGELFF
V gene: TRBV19; D gene: TRBD2; J gene: TRBJ2-3; clone size: once; CDR3 DNA: TGTGCCAGTACTGGACTAGCGGGGGGGCGCGGGGATACGCAGTATTTT; CDR3 protein: CASTGLAGGRGDTQYF
V gene: TRBV5-1; D gene: -; J gene: TRBJ1-2; clone size: -; CDR3 DNA: TGCGCCAGCAGCTTGGACAACATCAACTATGGCTACACCTTC; CDR3 protein: CASSLDNINYGYTF
V gene: TRBV9; D gene: TRBD1; J gene: TRBJ1-1; clone size: -; CDR3 DNA: TGTGCCAGCAGCGGGGGGGACAGGAGGAGCACTGAAGCTTTCTTT; CDR3 protein: CASSGGDRRSTEAFF
V gene: TRBV3-1/TRBV3-2; D gene: -; J gene: TRBJ2-5; clone size: -; CDR3 DNA: TGTGCCAGCAGCCAAGCTGCAACGAGACAAGAGACCCAGTACTTC; CDR3 protein: CASSQAATRQETQYF
V gene: TRBV19; D gene: TRBD1; J gene: TRBJ2-7; clone size: -; CDR3 DNA: TGTGCCAGTAGTATGGACAGGACAGTATACGAGCAGTACTTC; CDR3 protein: CASSMDRTVYEQYF
V gene: TRBV14; D gene: TRBD2; J gene: TRBJ2-7; clone size: -; CDR3 DNA: TGTGCCAGCAGCCGCCCGGGGGCGGGGGGACTCTACGAGCAGTACTTC; CDR3 protein: CASSRPGAGGLYEQYF
V gene: TRBV2; D gene: TRBD1; J gene: TRBJ1-5; clone size: once; CDR3 DNA: TGTGCCAGCTCTCCGGGACAGGGGGCCGGGCAGCCCCAGCATTTT; CDR3 protein: CASSPGQGAGQPQHF
V gene: TRBV7-3; D gene: TRBD2; J gene: TRBJ2-3; clone size: -; CDR3 DNA: TGTGCCAGCAGCCCTAGCGGGGGGGGCACAGATACGCAGTATTTT; CDR3 protein: CASSPSGGGTDTQYF
V gene: TRBV10-3; D gene: -; J gene: TRBJ2-2; clone size: -; CDR3 DNA: TGTGCCATCAGTGAGTCTCGGGGAAATTCGGGCACCGGGGAGCTGTTTTTT; CDR3 protein: CAISESRGNSGTGELFF
V gene: TRBV3-1/TRBV3-2; D gene: TRBD1; J gene: TRBJ1-4; clone size: few; CDR3 DNA: TGTGCCAGCAGCCAGCAGGGGGCGGCTAATGAAAAACTGTTTTTT; CDR3 protein: CASSQQGAANEKLFF
V gene: TRBV5-1; D gene: TRBD2; J gene: TRBJ2-5; clone size: -; CDR3 DNA: TGCGCCAGCAGCTTGGAAGGTAGCGGAGCGGGGGGGCGAGAGACCCAGTACTTC; CDR3 protein: CASSLEGSGAGGRETQYF
V gene: TRBV29-1; D gene: -; J gene: TRBJ1-1; clone size: -; CDR3 DNA: TGCAGCGTTGGGCCGACCAGGGTTGACACTGAAGCTTTCTTT; CDR3 protein: CSVGPTRVDTEAFF
V gene: TRBV7-2; D gene: -; J gene: TRBJ1-2; clone size: -; CDR3 DNA: TGTGCCAGCAGCCAAGACAGTCGACCTTATGGCTACACCTTC; CDR3 protein: CASSQDSRPYGYTF
V gene: TRBV14; D gene: -; J gene: TRBJ1-2; clone size: -; CDR3 DNA: TGTGCCAGCAGCCAGTGGTCAGCGGTCCGCTATGGCTACACCTTC; CDR3 protein: CASSQWSAVRYGYTF
V gene: TRBV18; D gene: TRBD1; J gene: TRBJ1-4; clone size: -; CDR3 DNA: TGTGCCAGCTCACTCGGGACAGTTAATGAAAAACTGTTTTTT; CDR3 protein: CASSLGTVNEKLFF
V gene: TRBV27; D gene: TRBD1; J gene: TRBJ1-5; clone size: -; CDR3 DNA: TGTGCCAGCAGCCCCTACAGGGGTCAGCCCCAGCATTTT; CDR3 protein: CASSPYRGQPQHF
V gene: TRBV7-2; D gene: -; J gene: TRBJ1-2; clone size: -; CDR3 DNA: TGTGCCAGCAGCAGAGAAACACAGAACTATGGCTACACCTTC; CDR3 protein: CASSRETQNYGYTF
V gene: TRBV5-4; D gene: TRBD2; J gene: TRBJ2-7; clone size: -; CDR3 DNA: TGTGCCAGCAGCTTGGCGACGACTAGCCCAATCTACGAGCAGTACTTC; CDR3 protein: CASSLATTSPIYEQYF
V gene: TRBV9; D gene: -; J gene: TRBJ2-1; clone size: -; CDR3 DNA: TGTGCCAGCAGCGTGATAGGAGCCTACAATGAGCAGTTCTTC; CDR3 protein: CASSVIGAYNEQFF
V gene: TRBV27; D gene: -; J gene: TRBJ2-6; clone size: -; CDR3 DNA: TGTGCCAGCAGTTTATCCCTTCGCCTACGCTCTGGGGCCAACGTCCTGACTTTC; CDR3 protein: CASSLSLRLRSGANVLTF
V gene: TRBV24-1; D gene: TRBD1; J gene: TRBJ2-3; clone size: once; CDR3 DNA: TGTGCCACCAGTGAGAACCGGGACAGGGGCACAGATACGCAGTATTTT; CDR3 protein: CATSENRDRGTDTQYF
V gene: TRBV6-5; D gene: TRBD1; J gene: TRBJ1-2; clone size: once; CDR3 DNA: TGTGCCAGCAGTTCCGGGACAGGGCAACCTAACTATGGCTACACCTTC; CDR3 protein: CASSSGTGQPNYGYTF
V gene: TRBV7-9; D gene: TRBD2; J gene: TRBJ2-3; clone size: -; CDR3 DNA: TGTGCCAGCGGACTAGCGGGGGTCCTTTCGGGCACAGATACGCAGTATTTT; CDR3 protein: CASGLAGVLSGTDTQYF
V gene: TRBV30; D gene: -; J gene: TRBJ2-5; clone size: -; CDR3 DNA: TGTGCCTGGAGTTTAACTAGCCGTTTAGAGACCCAGTACTTC; CDR3 protein: CAWSLTSRLETQYF
V gene: TRBV12-3/TRBV12-4; D gene: -; J gene: TRBJ1-2; clone size: -; CDR3 DNA: TGTGCCAGCAGTTTCGTCAGGGGCTACACCTTC; CDR3 protein: CASSFVRGYTF
V gene: TRBV19; D gene: TRBD1; J gene: TRBJ1-1; clone size: -; CDR3 DNA: TGTGCCAGTAGTCCCTACCAGGGGGGCCGGGGCCAAGCTTTCTTT; CDR3 protein: CASSPYQGGRGQAFF
V gene: TRBV9; D gene: -; J gene: TRBJ1-2; clone size: once; CDR3 DNA: TGTGCCAGCAGCCCCGATCCGAAAGGGGACTATGGCTACACCTTC; CDR3 protein: CASSPDPKGDYGYTF
V gene: TRBV19; D gene: TRBD2; J gene: TRBJ2-1; clone size: few; CDR3 DNA: TGTGCCAGTAATAGCGGGGCTTACAATGAGCAGTTCTTC; CDR3 protein: CASNSGAYNEQFF
V gene: TRBV6-5; D gene: TRBD1; J gene: TRBJ1-2; clone size: -; CDR3 DNA: TGTGCCAGCAGCGACAGGGGAAACTATGGCTACACCTTC; CDR3 protein: CASSDRGNYGYTF
V gene: TRBV19; D gene: -; J gene: TRBJ1-4; clone size: -; CDR3 DNA: TGTGCCAGCGCGGCCGCAGCCAGCTGGAAACTGTTTTTT; CDR3 protein: CASAAAASWKLFF
V gene: TRBV7-7; D gene: -; J gene: TRBJ2-5; clone size: -; CDR3 DNA: TGTGCTAGCAGCGCAGACAGGCAAGAGACCCAGTACTTC; CDR3 protein: CASSADRQETQYF
V gene: TRBV14; D gene: TRBD1; J gene: TRBJ1-4; clone size: -; CDR3 DNA: TGTGCCAGCAGCCGACCGGGACAGGTGGACGAAAAACTGTTTTTT; CDR3 protein: CASSRPGQVDEKLFF
V gene: TRBV24-1; D gene: -; J gene: TRBJ2-3; clone size: -; CDR3 DNA: TGTGCCACCAGCCAGACTGGCGCGGAGACGCAGTATTTT; CDR3 protein: CATSQTGAETQYF
V gene: TRBV2; D gene: TRBD2; J gene: TRBJ2-4; clone size: many; CDR3 DNA: TGTGCCAGCAGTGGTGAGACTAGCGAATACATTCAGTACTTC; CDR3 protein: CASSGETSEYIQYF
V gene: TRBV5-1; D gene: TRBD2; J gene: TRBJ2-2; clone size: -; CDR3 DNA: TGCGCCAGCAGCTTGCCTAGCGGGGGGAACACCGGGGAGCTGTTTTTT; CDR3 protein: CASSLPSGGNTGELFF
V gene: TRBV30; D gene: TRBD1; J gene: TRBJ1-2; clone size: -; CDR3 DNA: TGTGCCTGGAGTACACCGGGACAGTATGGCTACACCTTC; CDR3 protein: CAWSTPGQYGYTF
V gene: TRBV7-2; D gene: TRBD2; J gene: TRBJ2-3; clone size: -; CDR3 DNA: TGTGCCAGCAGCCTTAGCGGGGGGGCCGCAGATACGCAGTATTTT; CDR3 protein: CASSLSGGAADTQYF
V gene: TRBV29-1; D gene: TRBD1; J gene: TRBJ1-1; clone size: -; CDR3 DNA: TGCAGCGTTGGGTCAGGGGGCACTGAAGCTTTCTTT; CDR3 protein: CSVGSGGTEAFF
V gene: TRBV4-1; D gene: -; J gene: TRBJ1-1; clone size: -; CDR3 DNA: TGCGCCAGCAGCCAAGCCGGGGAGTACACTGAAGCTTTCTTT; CDR3 protein: CASSQAGEYTEAFF
V gene: TRBV3-1/TRBV3-2; D gene: TRBD1; J gene: TRBJ2-7; clone size: -; CDR3 DNA: TGTGCCAGCAGCCAAGATCGTAGGACAGGTGGTCGCGAGCAGTACTTC; CDR3 protein: CASSQDRRTGGREQYF
V gene: TRBV7-8; D gene: -; J gene: TRBJ1-2; clone size: -; CDR3 DNA: TGTGCCAGCAGCCCCGACTATGGCTACACCTTC; CDR3 protein: CASSPDYGYTF
V gene: TRBV6-1; D gene: -; J gene: TRBJ1-1; clone size: -; CDR3 DNA: TGTGCCAGCAGTGAAAGGGGGGAAGCTTTCTTT; CDR3 protein: CASSERGEAFF
V gene: TRBV18; D gene: -; J gene: TRBJ1-3; clone size: -; CDR3 DNA: TGTGCCAGCTCACCACCAGGGGGAGCCCCCTCTGGAAACACCATATATTTT; CDR3 protein: CASSPPGGAPSGNTIYF
V gene: TRBV6-2/TRBV6-3; D gene: -; J gene: TRBJ1-1; clone size: -; CDR3 DNA: TGTGCCAGCAGCCGCACACAGGGAAAGAACACTGAAGCTTTCTTT; CDR3 protein: CASSRTQGKNTEAFF
V gene: TRBV29-1; D gene: -; J gene: TRBJ1-1; clone size: -; CDR3 DNA: TGCAGCGCCTCGGGGGGATCCGAAGCTTTCTTT; CDR3 protein: CSASGGSEAFF
V gene: TRBV30; D gene: TRBD1; J gene: TRBJ1-2; clone size: -; CDR3 DNA: TGTGCCCGGACGCACCGGGACAGCAACTATGGCTACACCTTC; CDR3 protein: CARTHRDSNYGYTF
V gene: TRBV18; D gene: -; J gene: TRBJ1-5; clone size: -; CDR3 DNA: TGTGCCAGCTCACTCGGGGAGGGGAGGCTCAAGCCCCAGCATTTT; CDR3 protein: CASSLGEGRLKPQHF
V gene: TRBV5-1; D gene: TRBD2; J gene: TRBJ2-1; clone size: few; CDR3 DNA: TGCGCCAGCAGCTCCCGGACTAGCGGGGGGGCATACAATGAGCAGTTCTTC; CDR3 protein: CASSSRTSGGAYNEQFF